These 3 T cell receptor beta chains were all obtained from the same sample, sequenced in a study of shared clonotypes between healthy human individuals. Only in-frame clones appear in the TCRdb table, and some are missing; sequencing was by immunoSEQ multiplex PCR. The table records hundreds of thousands of clones, roughly three quarters of them present only once. Sequencing was done on a sample of PBMCs. The receptors here all came from a middle-aged woman in good health. Some clones in this sample may be carry-over from other donors' samples.

The chain combines TRBV5-8 with TRBJ2-1, with D hard to call. Per the germline V gene, CDR1 is SGHTS and CDR2 is YDEGEE. Trimming removed 2 bases at V and 4 bases at J, with 13 bases between. The CDR3 spans 15 residues. The CDR3 reads CASSLKGISYNEQFF. The CDR3 DNA follows: TGTGCCAGCAGCTTAAAGGGAATCTCTTACAATGAGCAGTTCTTC.

The chain joins TRBV5-4 to TRBJ1-1; tentatively, D is TRBD1 (5 bases). Trimming took 5 bases from V and 4 from J, leaving 15 bases between them. Germline CDR1 is SGHNT and CDR2 is YYREEE (reference sequence). The CDR3 spans 14 residues. The CDR3 DNA reads as TGTGCCAGCAGGGTCGGTAGGGGCGCCACTGAAGCTTTCTTT. Protein sequence: CASRVGRGATEAFF. Drawing the rest from reference TRBV5-4 and TRBJ1-1, the complete variable domain is ETGVTQSPTHLIKTRGQQVTLRCSSQSGHNTVSWYQQALGQGPQFIFQYYREEENGRGNFPPRFSGLQFPNYSSELNVNALELDDSALYLCASRVGRGATEAFFGQGTRLTVV.

This clone came up once. The gene calls are TRBV11-3 and TRBJ2-5, with D possibly TRBD1 on 6 matching bases. Germline V lookup: CDR1 SGHNT, CDR2 YENEEA. The CDR3 is 13 amino acids. Trimming removed 4 bases from V and 5 bases from J, with 11 bases in between. CDR3 bases: TGTGCCAGCAGCTCGGACAGCCGCGAGACCCAGTACTTC. Protein product: CASSSDSRETQYF.